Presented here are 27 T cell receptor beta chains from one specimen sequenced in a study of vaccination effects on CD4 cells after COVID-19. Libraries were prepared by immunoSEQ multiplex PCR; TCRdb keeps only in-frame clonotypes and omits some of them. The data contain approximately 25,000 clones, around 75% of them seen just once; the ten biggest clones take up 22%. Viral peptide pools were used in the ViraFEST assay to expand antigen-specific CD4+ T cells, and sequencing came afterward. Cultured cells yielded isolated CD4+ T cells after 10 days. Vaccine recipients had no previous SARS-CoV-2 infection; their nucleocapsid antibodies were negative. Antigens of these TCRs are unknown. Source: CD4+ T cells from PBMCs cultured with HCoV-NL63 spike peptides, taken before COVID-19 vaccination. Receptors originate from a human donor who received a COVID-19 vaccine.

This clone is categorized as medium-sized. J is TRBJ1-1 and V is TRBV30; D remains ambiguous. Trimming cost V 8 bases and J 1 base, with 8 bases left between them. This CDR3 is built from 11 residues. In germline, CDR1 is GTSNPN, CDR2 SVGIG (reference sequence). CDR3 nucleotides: TGTGCCCAGAGCCCGAACACTGAAGCTTTCTTT. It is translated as CAQSPNTEAFF.

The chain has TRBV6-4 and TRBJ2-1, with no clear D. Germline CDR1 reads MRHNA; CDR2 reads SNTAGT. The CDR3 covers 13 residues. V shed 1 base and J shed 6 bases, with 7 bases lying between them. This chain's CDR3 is CASSDYFLNEQFF. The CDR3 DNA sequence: TGTGCCAGCAGTGACTATTTCCTCAATGAGCAGTTCTTC.

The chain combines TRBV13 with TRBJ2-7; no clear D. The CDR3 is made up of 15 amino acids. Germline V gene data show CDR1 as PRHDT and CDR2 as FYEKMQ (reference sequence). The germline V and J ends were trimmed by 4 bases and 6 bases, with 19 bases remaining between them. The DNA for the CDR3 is TGTGCCAGCAGCTCGAGGACGGGCAGCTCCGTCGAGCAGTACTTC. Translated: CASSSRTGSSVEQYF.

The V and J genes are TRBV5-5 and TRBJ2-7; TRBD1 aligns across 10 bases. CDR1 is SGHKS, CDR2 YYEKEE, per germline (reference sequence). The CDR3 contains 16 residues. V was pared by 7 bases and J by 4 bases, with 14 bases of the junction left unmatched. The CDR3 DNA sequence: TGTGCCAGCGCATTGCGGCCGGGGACAGGGGCGTACGAGCAGTACTTC. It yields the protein CASALRPGTGAYEQYF.

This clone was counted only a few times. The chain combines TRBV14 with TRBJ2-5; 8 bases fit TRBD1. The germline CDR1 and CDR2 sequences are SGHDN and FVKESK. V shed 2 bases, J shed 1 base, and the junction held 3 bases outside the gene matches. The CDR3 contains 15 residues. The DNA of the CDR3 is TGTGCCAGCAGCCAAATACAGGGGGTCCAAGAGACCCAGTACTTC. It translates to CASSQIQGVQETQYF. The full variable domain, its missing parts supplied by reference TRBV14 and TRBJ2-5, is EAGVTQFPSHSVIEKGQTVTLRCDPISGHDNLYWYRRVMGKEIKFLLHFVKESKQDESGMPNNRFLAERTGGTYSTLKVQPAELEDSGVYFCASSQIQGVQETQYFGPGTRLLVL.

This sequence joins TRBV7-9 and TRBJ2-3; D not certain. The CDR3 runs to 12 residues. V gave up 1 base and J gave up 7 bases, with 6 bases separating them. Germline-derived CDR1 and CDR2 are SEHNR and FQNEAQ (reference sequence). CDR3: CASSLVFHTQYF. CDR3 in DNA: TGTGCCAGCAGCTTAGTTTTCCATACGCAGTATTTT.

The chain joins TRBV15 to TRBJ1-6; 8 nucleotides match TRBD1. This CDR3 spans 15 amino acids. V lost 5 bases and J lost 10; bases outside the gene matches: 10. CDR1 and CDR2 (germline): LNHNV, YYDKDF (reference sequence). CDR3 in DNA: TGTGCCACCAGCGGGACGACAGGGGAATGGTCACCCCTCCACTTT. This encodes CATSGTTGEWSPLHF.

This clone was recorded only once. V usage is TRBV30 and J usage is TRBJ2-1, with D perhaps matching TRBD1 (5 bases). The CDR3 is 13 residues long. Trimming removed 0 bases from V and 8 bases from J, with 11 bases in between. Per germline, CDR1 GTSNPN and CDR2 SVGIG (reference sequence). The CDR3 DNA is TGTGCCTGGAGTGTAGGGGCTAACGATGAGCAGTTCTTC. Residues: CAWSVGANDEQFF.

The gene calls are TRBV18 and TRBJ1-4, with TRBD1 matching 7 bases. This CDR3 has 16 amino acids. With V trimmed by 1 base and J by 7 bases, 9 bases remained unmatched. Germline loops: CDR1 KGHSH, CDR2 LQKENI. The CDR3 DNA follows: TGTGCCAGCTCACCACTTCCGGGACAGACCACTGAAAAACTGTTTTTT. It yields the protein CASSPLPGQTTEKLFF.

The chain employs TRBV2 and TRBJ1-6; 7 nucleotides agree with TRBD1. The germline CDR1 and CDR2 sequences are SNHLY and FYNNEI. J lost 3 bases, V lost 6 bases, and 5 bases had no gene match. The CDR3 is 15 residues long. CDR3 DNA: TGTGCCAGCAGCGTAGGGGGCGTCTATAATTCACCCCTCCACTTT. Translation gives CASSVGGVYNSPLHF.

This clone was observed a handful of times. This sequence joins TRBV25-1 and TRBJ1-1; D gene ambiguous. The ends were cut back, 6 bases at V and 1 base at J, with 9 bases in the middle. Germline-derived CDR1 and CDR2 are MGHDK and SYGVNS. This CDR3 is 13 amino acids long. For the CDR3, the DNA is TGTGCCAGCAGCCCTGACGGGAACACTGAAGCTTTCTTT. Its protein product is CASSPDGNTEAFF.

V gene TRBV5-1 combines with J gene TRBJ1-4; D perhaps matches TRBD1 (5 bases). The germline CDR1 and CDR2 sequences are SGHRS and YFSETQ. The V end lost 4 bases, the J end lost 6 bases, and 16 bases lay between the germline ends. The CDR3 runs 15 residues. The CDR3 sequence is CASSPGAWGDEKLFF. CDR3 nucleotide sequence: TGCGCCAGCAGCCCCGGGGCCTGGGGGGATGAAAAACTGTTTTTT.

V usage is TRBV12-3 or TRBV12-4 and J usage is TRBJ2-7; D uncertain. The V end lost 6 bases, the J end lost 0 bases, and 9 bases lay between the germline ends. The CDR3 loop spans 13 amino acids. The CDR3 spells CASSPPGSYEQYF. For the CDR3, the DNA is TGTGCCAGCAGCCCCCCCGGCTCCTACGAGCAGTACTTC.

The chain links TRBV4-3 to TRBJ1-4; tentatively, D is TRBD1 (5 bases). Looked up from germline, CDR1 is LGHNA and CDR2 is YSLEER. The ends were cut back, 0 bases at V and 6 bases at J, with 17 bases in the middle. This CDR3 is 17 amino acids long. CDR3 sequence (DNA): TGCGCCAGCAGCCAAGATCGTGGACACCTGGGGGATGAAAAACTGTTTTTT. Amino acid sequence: CASSQDRGHLGDEKLFF.

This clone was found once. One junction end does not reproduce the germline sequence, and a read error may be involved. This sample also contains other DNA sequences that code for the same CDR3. CDR3 protein: CSASYSGAQYF. CDR3 nucleotide sequence: TGCAGTGCTAGTTATTCGGGAGCCCAATACTTC. This chain links TRBV20-1 with TRBJ2-5; the D gene is possibly TRBD2 (6 bases). Germline V lookup: CDR1 DFQATT, CDR2 SNEGSKA (reference sequence). The CDR3 extends over 11 amino acids.

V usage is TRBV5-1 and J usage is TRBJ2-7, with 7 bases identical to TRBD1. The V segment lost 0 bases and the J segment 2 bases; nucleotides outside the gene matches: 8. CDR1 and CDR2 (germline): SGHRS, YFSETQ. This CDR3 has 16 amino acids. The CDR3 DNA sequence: TGCGCCAGCAGCTTGGCGACAGGGATTATTCCCTACGAGCAGTACTTC. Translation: CASSLATGIIPYEQYF.

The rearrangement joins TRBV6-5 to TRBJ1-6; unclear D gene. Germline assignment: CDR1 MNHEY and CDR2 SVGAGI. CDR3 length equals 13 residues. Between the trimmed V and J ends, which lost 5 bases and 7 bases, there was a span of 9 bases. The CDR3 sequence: CASSPGFNSPLHF. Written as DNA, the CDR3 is TGTGCCAGCAGTCCGGGCTTCAATTCACCCCTCCACTTT.

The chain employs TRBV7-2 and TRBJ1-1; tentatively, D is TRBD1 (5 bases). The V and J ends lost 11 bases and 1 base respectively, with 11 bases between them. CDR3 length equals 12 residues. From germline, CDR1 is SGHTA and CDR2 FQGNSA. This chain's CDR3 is CAGGYGNTEAFF. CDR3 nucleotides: TGTGCCGGGGGGTACGGGAACACTGAAGCTTTCTTT.

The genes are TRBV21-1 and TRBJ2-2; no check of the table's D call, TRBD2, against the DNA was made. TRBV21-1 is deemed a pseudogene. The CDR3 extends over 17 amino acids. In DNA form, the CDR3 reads TGTGCCAGCAGCAACGCGGAGGAGCGGGAGTCCACCGGGGAGCTGTTTTTT. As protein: CASSNAEERESTGELFF.

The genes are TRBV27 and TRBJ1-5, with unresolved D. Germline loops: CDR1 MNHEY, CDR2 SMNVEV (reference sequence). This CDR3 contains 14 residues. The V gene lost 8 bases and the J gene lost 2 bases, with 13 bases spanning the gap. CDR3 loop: CASSAREGNQPQHF. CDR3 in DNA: TGTGCCAGCTCCGCCCGCGAGGGCAATCAGCCCCAGCATTTT.

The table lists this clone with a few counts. The CDR3 protein is CASSVRTGNTEAFF. The CDR3, as DNA: TGTGCCAGCAGCGTGAGGACGGGCAACACTGAAGCTTTCTTT. The genes are TRBV9 and TRBJ1-1; D unclear. Deletions cut 2 bases from V and 2 bases from J, with 10 bases between. Germline values: CDR1 SGDLS, CDR2 YYNGEE. The CDR3 length is 14 residues.

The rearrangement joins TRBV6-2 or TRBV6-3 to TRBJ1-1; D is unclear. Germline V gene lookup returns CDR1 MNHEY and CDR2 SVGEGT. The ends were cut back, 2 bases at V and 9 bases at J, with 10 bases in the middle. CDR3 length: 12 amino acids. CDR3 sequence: CASSYGGGQAFF. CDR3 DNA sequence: TGTGCCAGCAGTTACGGCGGAGGACAAGCTTTCTTT.

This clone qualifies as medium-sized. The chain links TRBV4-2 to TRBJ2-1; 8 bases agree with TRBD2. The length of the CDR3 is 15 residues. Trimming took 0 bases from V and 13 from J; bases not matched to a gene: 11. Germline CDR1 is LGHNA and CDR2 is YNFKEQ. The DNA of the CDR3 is TGTGCCAGCAGCCAAGATATTAGCGGGATAGAGCGACAGTTCTTC. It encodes CASSQDISGIERQFF.

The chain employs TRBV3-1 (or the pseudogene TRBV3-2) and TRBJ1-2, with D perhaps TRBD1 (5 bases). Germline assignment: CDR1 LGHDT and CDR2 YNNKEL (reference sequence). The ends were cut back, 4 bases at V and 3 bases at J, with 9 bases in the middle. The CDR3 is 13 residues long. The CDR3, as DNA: TGTGCCAGCAGCCTGGGGGTAGACTATGGCTACACCTTC. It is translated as CASSLGVDYGYTF.

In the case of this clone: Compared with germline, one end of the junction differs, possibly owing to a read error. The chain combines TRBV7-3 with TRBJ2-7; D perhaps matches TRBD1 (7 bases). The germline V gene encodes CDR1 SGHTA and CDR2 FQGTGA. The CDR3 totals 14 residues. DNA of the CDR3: TGTGCCAGCAGCGCTACAGGGGACTCCCACGAGCAGTACTTC. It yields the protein CASSATGDSHEQYF. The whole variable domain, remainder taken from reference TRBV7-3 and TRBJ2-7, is GAGVSQTPSNKVTEKGKYVELRCDPISGHTALYWYRQSLGQGPEFLIYFQGTGAADDSGLPNDRFFAVRPEGSVSTLKIQRTERGDSAVYLCASSATGDSHEQYFGPGTRLTVT.

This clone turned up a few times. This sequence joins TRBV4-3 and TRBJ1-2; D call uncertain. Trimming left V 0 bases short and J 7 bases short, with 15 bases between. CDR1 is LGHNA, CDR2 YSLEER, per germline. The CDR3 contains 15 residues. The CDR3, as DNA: TGCGCCAGCAGCCAAGATCAGGCGGGAGGACTTGGCTACACCTTC. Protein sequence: CASSQDQAGGLGYTF.

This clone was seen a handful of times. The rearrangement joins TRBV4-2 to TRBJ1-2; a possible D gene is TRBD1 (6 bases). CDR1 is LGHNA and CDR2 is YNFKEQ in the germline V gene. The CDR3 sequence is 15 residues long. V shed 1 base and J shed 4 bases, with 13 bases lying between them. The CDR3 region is CASSQGTTGLYGYTF. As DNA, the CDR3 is TGTGCCAGCAGCCAAGGGACCACAGGGCTCTATGGCTACACCTTC.